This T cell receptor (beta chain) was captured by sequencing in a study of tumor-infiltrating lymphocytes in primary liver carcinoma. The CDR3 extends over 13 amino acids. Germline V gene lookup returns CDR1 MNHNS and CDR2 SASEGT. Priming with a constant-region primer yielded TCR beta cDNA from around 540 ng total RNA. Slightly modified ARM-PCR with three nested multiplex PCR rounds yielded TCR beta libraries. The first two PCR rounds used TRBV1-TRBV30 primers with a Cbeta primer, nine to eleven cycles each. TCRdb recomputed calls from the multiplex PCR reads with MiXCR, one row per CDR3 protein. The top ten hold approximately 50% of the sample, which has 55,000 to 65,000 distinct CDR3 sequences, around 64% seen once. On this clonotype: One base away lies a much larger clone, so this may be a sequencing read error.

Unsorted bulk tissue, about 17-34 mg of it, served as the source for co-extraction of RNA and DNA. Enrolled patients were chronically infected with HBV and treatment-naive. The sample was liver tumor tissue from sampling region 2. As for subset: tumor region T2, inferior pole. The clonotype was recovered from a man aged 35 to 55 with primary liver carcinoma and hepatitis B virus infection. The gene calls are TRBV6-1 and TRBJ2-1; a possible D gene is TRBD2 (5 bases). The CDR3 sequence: CVSSERKNNEQFF. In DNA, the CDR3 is TGTGTCAGCAGTGAGCGGAAAAACAATGAGCAGTTCTTC.